The 30 T cell receptor beta chains given below trace back to one sample, sequenced in a study of CD8 T cells in ankylosing spondylitis. In TCRdb, the 5' RACE reads were re-called with MiXCR into one record per CDR3 protein. The sample lists under 250,000 distinct CDR3 sequences, around a quarter seen once, with about 6.2% in the top ten. Specimen: blood, either unsorted or a sorted T cell fraction (not recorded which). The receptors here all came from a male donor with ankylosing spondylitis or in good health (not recorded which).

The sample holds many counts of this clonotype. CDR3 DNA: TGCAGCGGTGGGGCAGGGGCGACCCGCGAGCAGTACTTC. Its protein product is CSGGAGATREQYF. The chain joins TRBV29-1 to TRBJ2-7; D possibly corresponds to TRBD1 (6 bases). The CDR3 length is 13 residues. The germline V gene has CDR1 SQVTM and CDR2 ANQGSEA. The ends were cut back, 7 bases at V and 6 bases at J, with 19 bases in the middle.

This clonotype was found many times. This chain joins TRBV29-1 and TRBJ2-7; 7 bases match TRBD1. In germline, CDR1 is SQVTM, CDR2 ANQGSEA. Trimming cost V 7 bases and J 0 bases; bases outside gene matches: 12. This CDR3 has 15 residues. The CDR3 is CSAQKGAGYSYEQYF. In DNA, the CDR3 is TGCAGCGCGCAAAAGGGGGCCGGATACTCCTACGAGCAGTACTTC.

This clonotype was seen at least ten times. The genes are TRBV6-1 and TRBJ2-5; 8 bases are a match to TRBD1. The ends lost 6 bases at V and 5 bases at J; junction bases unmatched: 8. CDR3 length: 14 amino acids. CDR1 and CDR2 from the germline V gene are MNHNS and SASEGT. The CDR3 DNA is TGTGCCAGCAGCCTACAGGGGGGTATGGAGACCCAGTACTTC. Translation gives CASSLQGGMETQYF.

This clonotype appeared many times. The J gene is TRBJ2-3, the V gene TRBV10-3; TRBD1 matches at 12 bases. Germline V lookup: CDR1 ENHRY, CDR2 SYGVKD. The CDR3 runs 16 residues. V shed 2 bases and J 4 bases; nucleotides not matched to a gene: 4. CDR3 region: CAISEPGQGASDTQYF. The CDR3 bases are TGTGCCATCAGTGAGCCGGGACAGGGGGCTTCAGATACGCAGTATTTT.

This clonotype was counted a few times. V and J are TRBV20-1 and TRBJ1-1, with D possibly matching TRBD1 (5 bases). The V end was cut by 5 bases, the J end by 0 bases, with 16 bases between. Germline V gene lookup returns CDR1 DFQATT and CDR2 SNEGSKA (reference sequence). The CDR3 has 15 amino acids. Here the CDR3 reads CSAEPGTFMNTEAFF. Here the CDR3 DNA reads TGCAGTGCTGAACCCGGGACGTTCATGAACACTGAAGCTTTCTTT.

This clonotype was observed at least ten times. This rearrangement joins TRBV7-9 to TRBJ2-3, with 7 bases aligning to TRBD2. V trimming: 5 bases; J trimming: 4 bases; junction bases outside the gene matches: 9. This CDR3 has 15 residues. Germline V gene data show CDR1 as SEHNR and CDR2 as FQNEAQ (reference sequence). CDR3 nucleotide sequence: TGTGCCAGCAGCCTAAGCCTGGGGAGGGCAGATACGCAGTATTTT. Translated, it gives CASSLSLGRADTQYF.

The V gene is TRBV20-1, the J gene TRBJ2-7, with no clear D. This CDR3 has 17 residues. Germline CDR1 and CDR2: DFQATT and SNEGSKA (reference sequence). The V gene lost 5 bases and the J gene lost 0 bases, with 23 bases spanning the gap. CDR3 amino acids: CSACEVAGLPGSYEQYF. The CDR3 nucleotides read TGCAGTGCTTGTGAGGTAGCAGGTCTTCCGGGCTCCTACGAGCAGTACTTC.

This clonotype showed up many times. This chain uses TRBV29-1 with TRBJ2-7; D is unresolved. Trimming stripped 2 bases from V and 5 bases from J, with 10 bases between. The germline V gene encodes CDR1 SQVTM and CDR2 ANQGSEA. The CDR3 sequence is 12 residues long. In DNA form, the CDR3 reads TGCAGCGTTGAATCTAGGCGAAACGAGCAGTACTTC. This encodes CSVESRRNEQYF.

This clonotype was observed at least ten times. The chain uses TRBV29-1 and TRBJ2-1, with 8 bases that match TRBD2. The CDR3 loop spans 14 amino acids. Trimming at V came to 6 bases and at J to 2 bases, leaving 6 bases not matched to a gene. Looked up from germline, CDR1 is SQVTM and CDR2 is ANQGSEA. CDR3 protein: CSVAGTRTYNEQFF. The CDR3 DNA reads as TGCAGCGTCGCCGGGACTAGGACCTACAATGAGCAGTTCTTC.

This clonotype showed up many times. The V and J genes are TRBV27 and TRBJ1-1; no clear D gene. Germline CDR1 is MNHEY and CDR2 is SMNVEV (reference sequence). V was shortened by 5 bases and J by 3 bases, with 16 bases between the two germline ends. The CDR3 spans 15 residues. The CDR3 is CASSPAKGVDTEAFF. The CDR3 bases are TGTGCCAGCAGTCCGGCGAAGGGTGTGGACACTGAAGCTTTCTTT.

The V call is TRBV7-2, the J call TRBJ2-5; 11 positions agree with TRBD2. With V trimmed by 1 base and J by 4 bases, 5 bases remained unmatched. This CDR3 is built from 16 residues. The germline V gene has CDR1 SGHTA and CDR2 FQGNSA. The CDR3 region is CASSLGGTSGAETQYF. The CDR3 DNA sequence: TGTGCCAGCAGCTTAGGGGGGACTAGCGGAGCAGAGACCCAGTACTTC.

The table lists this clonotype with a few counts. The chain uses TRBV6-5 and TRBJ1-1, with D perhaps matching TRBD1 (5 bases). With 0 bases removed from V and 3 bases from J, the gap between germline ends came to 17 bases. The CDR3 totals 17 residues. Germline V gives CDR1 MNHEY, CDR2 SVGAGI. CDR3: CASSYSYGIVGDTEAFF. DNA of the CDR3: TGTGCCAGCAGTTACTCGTACGGGATTGTGGGGGACACTGAAGCTTTCTTT.

This rearrangement joins TRBV12-3 or TRBV12-4 to TRBJ1-1; D gene unclear. CDR3 length: 12 residues. V dropped 9 bases and J dropped 4 bases, with 12 bases sitting between them. The CDR3 loop reads CASGRGTTEAFF. The CDR3 DNA is TGTGCCAGTGGGCGGGGAACCACTGAAGCTTTCTTT.

This clonotype was seen ten or more times. The chain joins TRBV6-2 or TRBV6-3 to TRBJ2-1, with 13 bases fitting TRBD2. The V segment lost 5 bases and the J segment 4 bases; nucleotides outside the gene matches: 2. The CDR3 consists of 15 residues. The germline CDR1 and CDR2 sequences are MNHEY and SVGEGT. CDR3 residues: CASSTLAGGYNEQFF. CDR3 DNA: TGTGCCAGCAGTACACTAGCGGGGGGGTACAATGAGCAGTTCTTC.

The rearrangement uses TRBV5-5 and TRBJ2-5; 8 bases are shared with TRBD2. The germline gives CDR1 SGHKS, CDR2 YYEKEE (reference sequence). V lost 0 bases and J lost 7; bases outside the gene matches: 5. The CDR3 runs 14 residues. This CDR3 is CASSLELAGGTQYF. As DNA, the CDR3 is TGTGCCAGCAGCTTGGAACTCGCGGGGGGGACCCAGTACTTC.

This sequence joins TRBV29-1 and TRBJ1-1; TRBD1 is a possible D gene (5 bases). The CDR3 has 13 amino acids. V shed 7 bases and J shed 4 bases, with 16 bases lying between them. CDR1 and CDR2 from the germline V gene are SQVTM and ANQGSEA. For the CDR3, the DNA is TGCAGCGCGGGAGGCAGGGAGGGCACTGAAGCTTTCTTT. Its translation: CSAGGREGTEAFF.

This clonotype was recorded many times. This chain links TRBV5-1 with TRBJ1-1; D is perhaps TRBD1 (5 bases). Germline V gene lookup returns CDR1 SGHRS and CDR2 YFSETQ. The CDR3 loop spans 19 amino acids. Deletions cut 1 base from V and 0 bases from J, with 22 bases between. The DNA for the CDR3 is TGCGCCAGCAGCTTGTTATCCCCGGGGCGAAGGCCAGTGAACACTGAAGCTTTCTTT. This translates into CASSLLSPGRRPVNTEAFF.

The genes are TRBV12-3 or TRBV12-4 and TRBJ2-1; TRBD2 matches at 10 bases. The CDR3 sequence is 16 residues long. Losses at the gene ends were 3 bases for V and 5 bases for J; bases not matched to a gene: 7. The CDR3 protein is CASSFRVLAGNNEQFF. CDR3 DNA sequence: TGTGCCAGCAGTTTCCGCGTACTAGCGGGGAACAATGAGCAGTTCTTC.

This clonotype was detected ten times or more. The genes are TRBV5-1 and TRBJ2-2; D gene ambiguous. The V end lost 4 bases, the J end lost 0 bases, and 13 bases lay between the germline ends. The V gene's germline CDR1 is SGHRS and CDR2 YFSETQ. The CDR3 totals 16 residues. The CDR3 sequence is CASSLFRTANTGELFF. CDR3 nucleotides: TGCGCCAGCAGCCTCTTTAGGACCGCGAACACCGGGGAGCTGTTTTTT.

This clonotype was counted at least ten times. The gene calls are TRBV12-3 or TRBV12-4 and TRBJ2-1; 9 positions match TRBD1. CDR3 length equals 14 residues. With 5 bases clipped from V and 7 bases from J, the junction kept 6 bases outside the gene matches. CDR3 in DNA: TGTGCCAGCAGTCTGGGACAGGGTTGGAATGAGCAGTTCTTC. This translates into CASSLGQGWNEQFF.

Many counts were recorded for this clonotype. This chain connects TRBV14 to TRBJ2-1; D remains ambiguous. The germline V gene has CDR1 SGHDN and CDR2 FVKESK. This CDR3 is 15 amino acids long. The V end was cut by 0 bases, the J end by 3 bases, with 9 bases between. This chain's CDR3 is CASSQDGQVYNEQFF. The CDR3 nucleotides are TGTGCCAGCAGCCAAGATGGCCAAGTCTACAATGAGCAGTTCTTC.

The gene calls are TRBV29-1 and TRBJ2-3, with TRBD2 identical over 9 bases. The CDR3 has 16 amino acids. Germline loops: CDR1 SQVTM, CDR2 ANQGSEA. The V segment lost 1 base and the J segment 2 bases; nucleotides outside the gene matches: 7. The CDR3 region has the DNA TGCAGCGTTGAAGGGGGACTAGCAAGGTTCACAGATACGCAGTATTTT. This gives the protein CSVEGGLARFTDTQYF.

The J gene is TRBJ2-7, the V gene TRBV7-2; 10 nucleotides match TRBD2. After removal of 5 bases from V and 3 bases from J, the junction contained 7 bases not matched to a gene. The CDR3 is made up of 15 amino acids. CDR1 is SGHTA, CDR2 FQGNSA, per germline. The CDR3 sequence: CASSPSSGGYYEQYF. CDR3 nucleotides: TGTGCCAGCAGCCCATCTAGCGGGGGATACTACGAGCAGTACTTC. The whole variable domain, remainder taken from reference TRBV7-2 and TRBJ2-7, is GAGVSQSPSNKVTEKGKDVELRCDPISGHTALYWYRQSLGQGLEFLIYFQGNSAPDKSGLPSDRFSAERTGGSVSTLTIQRTQQEDSAVYLCASSPSSGGYYEQYFGPGTRLTVT.

The rearrangement links TRBV10-3 to TRBJ2-7, with D possibly being TRBD2 (5 bases). V was clipped by 0 bases and J by 5 bases, with 5 bases between them. Per the germline V gene, CDR1 is ENHRY and CDR2 is SYGVKD. CDR3 length: 12 residues. The CDR3 DNA sequence: TGTGCCATCAGTGAGTCCGGGGACGAGCAGTACTTC. It encodes CAISESGDEQYF.

The table lists this clonotype with a few counts. The J gene is TRBJ2-7, the V gene TRBV7-3, with D possibly TRBD2 on 5 matching bases. With 2 bases removed from V and 3 bases from J, the gap between germline ends came to 8 bases. Per germline, CDR1 SGHTA and CDR2 FQGTGA. CDR3 length equals 13 residues. CDR3 sequence (DNA): TGTGCCAGCAGCTTATGGGCGGGCTACGAGCAGTACTTC. Protein: CASSLWAGYEQYF.

This clonotype showed up just a few times. J is TRBJ2-3 and V is TRBV20-1; 7 bases match TRBD2. With V trimmed by 6 bases and J by 4 bases, 10 bases remained unmatched. CDR3 length equals 14 residues. CDR1 and CDR2 from the germline V gene are DFQATT and SNEGSKA (reference sequence). CDR3 amino acids: CSAHRISGPDTQYF. The DNA for the CDR3 is TGCAGTGCCCATCGAATTAGCGGGCCAGATACGCAGTATTTT.

The chain carries TRBV5-5 and TRBJ1-2; possible D gene TRBD1, 5 bases. The CDR3 runs to 14 residues. CDR1 is SGHKS, CDR2 YYEKEE, per germline (reference sequence). V was shortened by 4 bases and J by 2 bases, with 12 bases between the two germline ends. This CDR3 reads CASSDTTGNYGYTF. DNA for the CDR3: TGTGCCAGCAGCGATACTACAGGAAACTATGGCTACACCTTC.

This clonotype was seen many times. The gene calls are TRBV5-1 and TRBJ2-5, with 10 bases fitting TRBD1. CDR1 and CDR2 from the germline V gene are SGHRS and YFSETQ. The CDR3 contains 13 residues. V lost 3 bases, J lost 6 bases, and 2 bases stayed unmatched. The DNA for the CDR3 is TGCGCCAGCAGCTGGGACAGGGGAAAGACCCAGTACTTC. Its protein is CASSWDRGKTQYF.

This clonotype showed up many times. The chain recombines TRBV5-1 with TRBJ2-1; 9 bases align to TRBD1. CDR3 length equals 15 residues. Per the germline V gene, CDR1 is SGHRS and CDR2 is YFSETQ. Losses at the gene ends were 2 bases for V and 4 bases for J; bases not matched to a gene: 4. The CDR3 DNA follows: TGCGCCAGCAGCTTACAGGGGGCTGAGTACAATGAGCAGTTCTTC. Translating gives CASSLQGAEYNEQFF.

In its sample, this clonotype was seen a few times. The chain links TRBV20-1 to TRBJ2-1; 8 bases fit TRBD2. The CDR3 runs to 10 residues. Germline V gene sequence: CDR1 DFQATT, CDR2 SNEGSKA (reference sequence). V was clipped by 3 bases and J by 12 bases; unmatched bases: 1. In nucleotides, the CDR3 is TGCAGTGCTAGTGCGGGGGGGCAGTTCTTC. Encoded protein: CSASAGGQFF.